The 26 T cell receptor beta chains below all came from one sample that was sequenced in a study of cytomegalovirus exposure and HLA in healthy donors. The PCR had 60 Vbeta and 13 Jbeta primers. Clones were read by immunoSEQ multiplex PCR, and TCRdb kept only the in-frame ones, dropping some. The sample comprises about 160,000 clones, around 72% of which are singletons, and approximately 2.4% rests with the top ten. Sequenced sample: PBMCs. These receptors were taken from a female donor in good health and CMV-seronegative.

The chain joins TRBV5-4 to TRBJ2-5; D is ambiguous. This CDR3 is built from 12 residues. Per germline, CDR1 SGHNT and CDR2 YYREEE (reference sequence). Trimming stripped 4 bases from V and 5 bases from J, with 9 bases between. CDR3 bases: TGTGCCAGCAGCCTACCCCGGGAGACCCAGTACTTC. Protein sequence: CASSLPRETQYF. The full variable domain, with the rest looked up from reference TRBV5-4 and TRBJ2-5, is ETGVTQSPTHLIKTRGQQVTLRCSSQSGHNTVSWYQQALGQGPQFIFQYYREEENGRGNFPPRFSGLQFPNYSSELNVNALELDDSALYLCASSLPRETQYFGPGTRLLVL.

V and J are TRBV5-1 and TRBJ2-7; TRBD2 aligns across 8 bases. The germline CDR1 and CDR2 sequences are SGHRS and YFSETQ. The CDR3 is made up of 18 amino acids. V lost 0 bases, J lost 3 bases, and 14 bases stayed unmatched. Here the CDR3 DNA reads TGCGCCAGCAGCTTGGGGGTGGGCGGGGGGAGCCAATACTACGAGCAGTACTTC. Its translation: CASSLGVGGGSQYYEQYF.

The chain uses TRBV7-2 and TRBJ1-2, with D maybe TRBD1 (5 bases). CDR3 length: 13 amino acids. Trimming stripped 1 base from V and 8 bases from J, with 11 bases between. Germline V gives CDR1 SGHTA, CDR2 FQGNSA. CDR3 sequence (DNA): TGTGCCAGCAGCTTAGGGCCCGGGGGAGGCTACACCTTC. It codes for CASSLGPGGGYTF.

The chain has TRBV11-1 and TRBJ2-7, with D perhaps TRBD1 (6 bases). Germline assignment: CDR1 SGHAT and CDR2 FQDESV (reference sequence). V was shortened by 4 bases and J by 2 bases, with 12 bases between the two germline ends. CDR3 length: 14 amino acids. The CDR3 nucleotides are TGTGCCAGCAGCTGGGCGACAGGTCCCTACGAGCAGTACTTC. This gives the protein CASSWATGPYEQYF.

V is TRBV4-1 and J is TRBJ2-2; TRBD2 aligns across 12 bases. J gave up 3 bases and V 1 base, and 9 bases lay outside the gene matches. The CDR3 has 19 amino acids. CDR1 MGHRA and CDR2 YSYEKL come from the germline V gene. CDR3 region: CASSQVASGRAWDTGELFF. The CDR3 bases are TGCGCCAGCAGCCAAGTGGCTAGCGGGAGGGCTTGGGACACCGGGGAGCTGTTTTTT.

This clone was detected once. J is TRBJ2-3 and V is TRBV7-8, with TRBD2 as a possible D gene (6 bases). Between the trimmed V and J ends, which lost 3 bases and 4 bases, there was a span of 20 bases. The germline V gene encodes CDR1 SGHVS and CDR2 FQNEAQ. This CDR3 comprises 17 residues. The CDR3 DNA is TGTGCCAGCAGCTTGATAACTGGCGGGGTGGCGTCAGATACGCAGTATTTT. As protein: CASSLITGGVASDTQYF.

The V and J genes are TRBV7-2 and TRBJ1-5, with D maybe TRBD1 (5 bases). This CDR3 is 14 amino acids long. The V gene's germline CDR1 is SGHTA and CDR2 FQGNSA. With 7 bases removed from V and 1 base from J, the gap between germline ends came to 11 bases. CDR3 in amino acids: CASIQGWSNQPQHF. CDR3 DNA: TGTGCCAGCATCCAGGGATGGAGCAATCAGCCCCAGCATTTT.

The chain links TRBV25-1 to TRBJ1-4; TRBD1 might be the D (5 bases). The V gene's germline CDR1 is MGHDK and CDR2 SYGVNS. CDR3 length: 13 amino acids. Trimming stripped 3 bases from V and 10 bases from J, with 12 bases between. For the CDR3, the DNA is TGTGCCAGCAGTGAGGGGGAGGGAGGAAAACTGTTTTTT. The encoded protein is CASSEGEGGKLFF.

The chain carries TRBV30 and TRBJ1-4; D might be TRBD1 (5 bases). The CDR3 length is 19 residues. V was clipped by 3 bases and J by 0 bases, with 23 bases between them. Germline V gives CDR1 GTSNPN, CDR2 SVGIG (reference sequence). The CDR3 spells CAWSHDSLYVWATNEKLFF. CDR3 nucleotides: TGTGCCTGGAGCCACGACAGTTTGTACGTCTGGGCAACTAATGAAAAACTGTTTTTT.

The V call is TRBV19, the J call TRBJ1-5; D is undetermined. V was trimmed by 5 bases and J by 2 bases, leaving 13 bases between them. This CDR3 spans 15 amino acids. CDR1 is LNHDA and CDR2 is SQIVND in the germline V gene (reference sequence). Here the CDR3 DNA reads TGTGCCAGTAGTCCAAGAAACTCGGGCAATCAGCCCCAGCATTTT. Translation gives CASSPRNSGNQPQHF.

The chain couples TRBV7-3 to TRBJ2-1; weak D call: TRBD1 (7 bases). Looked up from germline, CDR1 is SGHTA and CDR2 is FQGTGA. CDR3 length equals 14 residues. V lost 4 bases and J lost 9, with 16 bases in between. CDR3 nucleotides: TGTGCCAGCAGCTCGTCAGGGGGGAGCGCTGAGCAGTTCTTC. As protein: CASSSSGGSAEQFF.

J is TRBJ1-5 and V is TRBV4-1; 9 positions agree with TRBD1. The trim removed 3 bases at V and 5 bases at J, leaving 5 bases unmatched. Looked up from germline, CDR1 is MGHRA and CDR2 is YSYEKL. This CDR3 spans 15 amino acids. Here the CDR3 DNA reads TGCGCCAGCAGCCAGGGACAGGGTGAATATCAGCCCCAGCATTTT. Translated: CASSQGQGEYQPQHF.

V usage is TRBV10-3 and J usage is TRBJ1-1; a weak D match, TRBD1 (6 bases). This CDR3 comprises 14 residues. Germline V gene lookup returns CDR1 ENHRY and CDR2 SYGVKD. V gave up 4 bases and J gave up 3 bases, with 12 bases separating them. The CDR3 sequence: CAISGRSGDTEAFF. DNA for the CDR3: TGTGCCATCAGTGGAAGGTCAGGGGACACTGAAGCTTTCTTT.

This chain joins TRBV5-1 and TRBJ2-1; TRBD1 aligns across 7 bases. Losses at the gene ends were 4 bases for V and 2 bases for J; bases not matched to a gene: 9. The CDR3 is made up of 16 amino acids. Germline values: CDR1 SGHRS, CDR2 YFSETQ. CDR3 DNA sequence: TGCGCCAGCAGCCTTACCGGGACAGTGCCCTACAATGAGCAGTTCTTC. Translation: CASSLTGTVPYNEQFF.

The genes are TRBV19 and TRBJ1-6; the D gene is possibly TRBD1 (5 bases). V gave up 5 bases and J gave up 0 bases, with 11 bases separating them. Looked up from germline, CDR1 is LNHDA and CDR2 is SQIVND (reference sequence). The CDR3 has 16 residues. The CDR3 DNA is TGTGCCAGTAGTCCCCGACAGAGCTCCTATAATTCACCCCTCCACTTT. Amino acid sequence: CASSPRQSSYNSPLHF.

For this clone: This sample also contains other DNA sequences that code for the same CDR3. This chain links TRBV6-5 with TRBJ1-1, with D uncertain. This CDR3 spans 12 amino acids. The germline V and J ends were trimmed by 6 bases and 3 bases, with 8 bases remaining between them. Germline-derived CDR1 and CDR2 are MNHEY and SVGAGI. CDR3 protein: CASSPGDTEAFF. In DNA form, the CDR3 reads TGTGCCAGCAGCCCCGGGGACACTGAAGCTTTCTTT.

This clone was counted a single time. The rearrangement uses TRBV19 and TRBJ2-1; 13 bases fit TRBD2. Losses at the gene ends were 7 bases for V and 8 bases for J; bases not matched to a gene: 11. Germline loops: CDR1 LNHDA, CDR2 SQIVND (reference sequence). The CDR3 consists of 16 residues. CDR3: CASKPRTSGSVDEQFF. CDR3 nucleotide sequence: TGTGCCAGTAAACCAAGGACTAGCGGGAGCGTCGATGAGCAGTTCTTC.

The J gene is TRBJ2-7, the V gene TRBV7-2; D might be TRBD1 (5 bases). Germline V lookup: CDR1 SGHTA, CDR2 FQGNSA. There are 15 residues in the CDR3. Trimming cost V 1 base and J 6 bases, with 16 bases left between them. CDR3 protein: CASSLEPGKKGEQYF. The CDR3 coding sequence is TGTGCCAGCAGCTTAGAGCCAGGGAAAAAAGGCGAGCAGTACTTC.

The chain couples TRBV27 to TRBJ2-1, with 8 bases matching TRBD1. The ends lost 4 bases at V and 9 bases at J; junction bases unmatched: 5. Germline V gene lookup returns CDR1 MNHEY and CDR2 SMNVEV (reference sequence). The CDR3 is made up of 13 amino acids. The CDR3, as DNA: TGTGCCAGCAGTTACAGGGGGTCCGGTGAGCAGTTCTTC. It specifies CASSYRGSGEQFF.

This chain joins TRBV7-6 and TRBJ2-7; 10 bases fit TRBD2. This CDR3 is 17 amino acids long. The germline CDR1 and CDR2 sequences are SGHVS and FNYEAQ. The junction had 13 bases not matched to a gene; V was cut back by 2 bases and J by 6 bases. The DNA of the CDR3 is TGTGCCAGCAGCTTAATAAGCGGGGGGGCAGGGTTACGCGAGCAGTACTTC. The encoded protein is CASSLISGGAGLREQYF.

This clone was seen a few times. V usage is TRBV21-1 and J usage is TRBJ2-3; no DNA check was done on the table's D call, TRBD2. TRBV21-1 is a documented pseudogene. The CDR3 covers 20 residues. The CDR3 protein is CASSKGRLAGDRPSTDTQYF. The CDR3 bases are TGTGCCAGCAGCAAAGGTCGCCTAGCGGGGGACCGCCCTAGCACAGATACGCAGTATTTT.

The rearrangement links TRBV5-1 to TRBJ1-2; D is unresolved. Trimming took off 0 bases at V and 6 bases at J, with 12 bases between the two ends. The CDR3 loop spans 14 amino acids. Germline V gives CDR1 SGHRS, CDR2 YFSETQ. The CDR3 loop is CASSLAANGDGYTF. The CDR3 nucleotides read TGCGCCAGCAGCTTGGCTGCGAATGGAGATGGCTACACCTTC.

The CDR3 region has the DNA TGCGCCAGCAGCCAAGGGACTAGCGGGAGCAACAATGAGCAGTTCTTC. Its protein product is CASSQGTSGSNNEQFF. V gene TRBV4-3 combines with J gene TRBJ2-1; 13 bases are a match to TRBD2. Trimming at V came to 1 base and at J to 5 bases, leaving 2 bases not matched to a gene. Germline CDR1 and CDR2: LGHNA and YSLEER. The CDR3 runs 16 residues.

V gene TRBV5-4 combines with J gene TRBJ2-1, with TRBD1 matching over 9 bases. Germline V gives CDR1 SGHNT, CDR2 YYREEE (reference sequence). This CDR3 spans 17 amino acids. With V trimmed by 5 bases and J by 5 bases, 14 bases remained unmatched. CDR3 bases: TGTGCCAGCAGACCAGGGACAGGGCCCGAAAATAACAATGAGCAGTTCTTC. Translated: CASRPGTGPENNNEQFF.

The rearrangement links TRBV6-5 to TRBJ2-5, with D maybe TRBD2 (6 bases). Germline CDR1 reads MNHEY; CDR2 reads SVGAGI. The CDR3 is 15 amino acids. V lost 0 bases and J 5 bases, leaving 13 bases between the germline ends. The CDR3 loop is CASSYSQRGKETQYF. The CDR3, as DNA: TGTGCCAGCAGTTACTCGCAACGGGGGAAGGAGACCCAGTACTTC.

The rearrangement uses TRBV19 and TRBJ2-5, with D unresolved. The CDR3 spans 17 residues. Germline lookup yields CDR1 LNHDA and CDR2 SQIVND (reference sequence). Trimming left V 5 bases short and J 1 base short, with 20 bases between. CDR3 region: CASSPPGLWQSQETQYF. The CDR3 DNA sequence: TGTGCCAGTAGTCCGCCGGGTCTTTGGCAGTCCCAAGAGACCCAGTACTTC.